This T cell receptor (beta chain) comes out of a study of blood T cells in healthy people across ages. Findings of the study overall: Older individuals had lower TCR beta diversity per million T cells (the decline was roughly linear). Long-lived donors carried more naive CD4+ cells and greater diversity than aged donors. Nothing was known about donor CMV status, and this possibly confounded expanded clonotype changes.

A note on this clonotype: The target antigen is unknown.

CDR1 is MNHEY and CDR2 is SVGAGI in the germline V gene. CDR3 length: 15 residues. With V trimmed by 6 bases and J by 7 bases, 10 bases remained unmatched. Using a J-beta primer mix together with a sample-barcoded 5' primer, a second PCR was run for roughly 7 to 11 cycles. Researchers report that a template-switch adaptor with 12 random nucleotides tagged each cDNA molecule. From the 5' RACE reads, TCRdb called clonotypes with MiXCR, one entry per CDR3 protein. The sample consists of 600,000 to 650,000 distinct CDR3 sequences, under 70% of them appearing once. The V and J genes are TRBV6-5 and TRBJ2-7; TRBD1 matches at 12 bases. This sequence was found in a man aged 55 to 69 in good health. Sequenced material: blood. The CDR3: CASRPPGQGANEQYF. CDR3 coding DNA: TGTGCCAGCAGACCTCCGGGACAGGGGGCCAATGAGCAGTACTTC.